This T cell receptor (beta chain) was observed in a study of blood T cell repertoires in COVID-19. For the study at large: Some COVID-19 samples were acute and others convalescent; all came from the United States, Italy and Spain. T cells, B-cell-depleted T cells, or PBMCs provided the cDNA or gDNA that served as material.

Original analysis: Amplifying reference gene primers gave estimates of nucleated cell counts. The repertoire was sequenced with immunoSEQ multiplex PCR; TCRdb's copy has only in-frame clones and lacks some. V, J and clone size are taken as reported in that table, and D and trimming were inferred from the DNA itself. The repertoire consists of 380,000 or so clones, with roughly 77% occurring once and the leading ten covering approximately 1%. Sequenced material: peripheral blood. This receptor was taken from a human donor with acute or convalescent COVID-19. The donor label of this sample is uncertain.

CDR3 residues: CASSQSSRGTEAFF. DNA for the CDR3: TGTGCCAGCAGCCAAAGCAGCAGGGGCACTGAAGCTTTCTTT. The chain carries TRBV3-1 (or the pseudogene TRBV3-2) and TRBJ1-1, with a possible D match to TRBD1 (6 bases). This CDR3 spans 14 amino acids. Germline V gives CDR1 LGHDT, CDR2 YNNKEL (reference sequence). V gave up 2 bases and J gave up 4 bases, with 11 bases separating them.